This T cell receptor beta chain was identified during a study of cytomegalovirus exposure and HLA in healthy donors. Study-wide results and limits: A later analysis associated around 17,000 TCR beta sequences with HLA alleles at a 0.05 false discovery rate.

With respect to this clone: What it binds is unknown.

V shed 4 bases, J shed 8 bases, and the junction held 10 bases outside the gene matches. This CDR3 comprises 14 residues. The germline V gene encodes CDR1 SGHRS and CDR2 YFSETQ. PCR was performed using 60 Vbeta and 13 Jbeta primers. Assay: immunoSEQ multiplex PCR; the TCRdb copy retains only in-frame clones and omits some. The sample lists 150,000 to 200,000 clones, around 82% occurring once. Input material: PBMCs. The rearrangement links TRBV5-1 to TRBJ2-3; 7 bases are a match to TRBD1. This TCR was sampled from a woman aged 45-60 years in good health and CMV-seropositive. This chain's CDR3 is CASSQRQGPATQYF. The CDR3, as DNA: TGCGCCAGCAGCCAGAGACAGGGCCCGGCTACGCAGTATTTT.